These 27 T cell receptor beta chains were all obtained from the same sample, sequenced in a study of blood T cell repertoires in COVID-19. Assay used: immunoSEQ multiplex PCR; TCRdb lists only in-frame clones, some missing. The table includes some 130,000 clones, roughly 80% detected once. Sequences were obtained from PBMCs or T cells enriched from blood (not recorded which). Every receptor here comes from a man aged 35 to 55 with acute COVID-19.

This clone was seen once. This chain connects TRBV2 to TRBJ2-7; no clear D gene. The CDR3 loop spans 11 amino acids. With 7 bases removed from V and 4 bases from J, the gap between germline ends came to 8 bases. Germline V gene sequence: CDR1 SNHLY, CDR2 FYNNEI. CDR3 region: CASTPGYEQYF. The CDR3 nucleotides read TGTGCCAGCACCCCCGGTTACGAGCAGTACTTC.

J is TRBJ2-7 and V is TRBV12-3 or TRBV12-4, with D unclear. The germline V and J ends were trimmed by 1 base and 6 bases, with 7 bases remaining between them. This CDR3 comprises 12 residues. The CDR3 is CASSLVRREQYF. CDR3 nucleotide sequence: TGTGCCAGCAGTTTAGTGAGGCGCGAGCAGTACTTC.

The chain has TRBV5-1 and TRBJ1-5, with D possibly matching TRBD1 (6 bases). Between the trimmed V and J ends, which lost 0 bases and 6 bases, there was a span of 13 bases. Germline-derived CDR1 and CDR2 are SGHRS and YFSETQ. The CDR3 is made up of 15 amino acids. DNA of the CDR3: TGCGCCAGCAGCTTGGTCGGGGGGGCCCCTCAGCCCCAGCATTTT. Amino acid sequence: CASSLVGGAPQPQHF.

V and J are TRBV27 and TRBJ2-2; 14 bases map to TRBD2. The CDR3 loop spans 15 amino acids. J was trimmed by 7 bases and V by 4 bases; bases with no gene match: 2. Germline CDR1 reads MNHEY; CDR2 reads SMNVEV (reference sequence). The CDR3 bases are TGTGCCAGCAGTTCCGGGACTAGCGGGAGCGGGGAGCTGTTTTTT. Amino acid sequence: CASSSGTSGSGELFF.

This clone came up a few times. The genes are TRBV28 and TRBJ1-2; D is uncertain. The V end was cut by 3 bases, the J end by 8 bases, with 7 bases between. The germline V gene encodes CDR1 MDHEN and CDR2 SYDVKM. The CDR3 extends over 11 amino acids. The CDR3 coding sequence is TGTGCCAGCAGTTTTGTACGGGGCTACACCTTC. Encoded protein: CASSFVRGYTF.

This chain joins TRBV9 and TRBJ1-2; 11 bases line up with TRBD1. Unmatched junction bases numbered 5, after V lost 0 bases and J lost 4 bases. The CDR3 spans 16 residues. Per germline, CDR1 SGDLS and CDR2 YYNGEE. The CDR3 DNA sequence: TGTGCCAGCAGCGTAGGGTGGACAGGGGGCGCCTATGGCTACACCTTC. This translates into CASSVGWTGGAYGYTF.

The chain links TRBV24-1 to TRBJ2-5; D might be TRBD1 (5 bases). The germline V gene has CDR1 KGHDR and CDR2 SFDVKD. The CDR3 has 16 residues. The V and J ends lost 5 bases and 5 bases respectively, with 20 bases between them. The CDR3 protein is CATSATGPRRLETQYF. CDR3 in DNA: TGTGCCACCAGTGCAACAGGACCGAGAAGACTGGAGACCCAGTACTTC.

The chain combines TRBV25-1 with TRBJ2-3; D is perhaps TRBD2 (5 bases). Trimming took off 8 bases at V and 7 bases at J, with 13 bases between the two ends. In germline, CDR1 is MGHDK, CDR2 SYGVNS. The CDR3 has 12 residues. The CDR3 DNA reads as TGTGCCAGCGGTTCGGGGAGTAATACGCAGTATTTT. Encoded protein: CASGSGSNTQYF.

The chain uses TRBV2 and TRBJ2-2, with TRBD2 matching over 11 bases. The ends lost 4 bases at V and 7 bases at J; junction bases unmatched: 5. This CDR3 region has 15 residues. Germline V gene sequence: CDR1 SNHLY, CDR2 FYNNEI. DNA for the CDR3: TGTGCCAGCAGTGGACTAGCGGGAAACCTCGGGGAGCTGTTTTTT. This sequence encodes CASSGLAGNLGELFF.

V and J are TRBV30 and TRBJ2-7, with D perhaps TRBD1 (5 bases). Looked up from germline, CDR1 is GTSNPN and CDR2 is SVGIG (reference sequence). This CDR3 region has 14 residues. Deletions cut 5 bases from V and 2 bases from J, with 16 bases between. Here the CDR3 DNA reads TGTGCCTGGTCCCCCAGGGATTTTACCTACGAGCAGTACTTC. As protein: CAWSPRDFTYEQYF.

This chain links TRBV14 with TRBJ1-3; D remains unclear. V lost 1 base, J lost 0 bases, and 16 bases lay in between. The CDR3 length is 18 residues. The germline V gene has CDR1 SGHDN and CDR2 FVKESK. The CDR3 sequence is CASSQGSSQHHSGNTIYF. The CDR3 DNA follows: TGTGCCAGCAGCCAAGGGTCATCACAGCATCACTCTGGAAACACCATATATTTT.

The V gene is TRBV28, the J gene TRBJ1-3; 8 nucleotides align to TRBD1. J lost 5 bases, V lost 2 bases, and 11 bases had no gene match. Germline CDR1 is MDHEN and CDR2 is SYDVKM. The CDR3 loop spans 17 amino acids. Here the CDR3 DNA reads TGTGCCAGCAGTTTAGGGCCAGGGGGCTATAACCGAAACACCATATATTTT. This gives the protein CASSLGPGGYNRNTIYF.

The CDR3 region is CASSDPLSGRLADTQYF. CDR3 nucleotides: TGTGCCAGCAGTGACCCTCTGAGCGGGAGATTAGCAGATACGCAGTATTTT. This chain connects TRBV6-1 to TRBJ2-3; 8 bases are shared with TRBD2. Germline CDR1 reads MNHNS; CDR2 reads SASEGT. V trimming: 3 bases; J trimming: 4 bases; junction bases outside the gene matches: 12. There are 17 residues in the CDR3.

This clone was found a few times. The V gene is TRBV11-2, the J gene TRBJ2-7, with unresolved D. CDR1 SGHAT and CDR2 FQNNGV come from the germline V gene. CDR3 size: 13 residues. Trimming cost V 0 bases and J 2 bases, with 5 bases left between them. CDR3 amino acids: CASSLERTYEQYF. The CDR3, as DNA: TGTGCCAGCAGCTTAGAGCGGACCTACGAGCAGTACTTC.

The chain carries TRBV7-2 and TRBJ2-2; 8 positions match TRBD1. This CDR3 region has 16 residues. Germline V CDR1 and CDR2: SGHTA, FQGNSA. The trim removed 3 bases at V and 4 bases at J, leaving 7 bases unmatched. Written as DNA, the CDR3 is TGTGCCAGCAGCTTCGTCCAGGGGGCTTTCACCGGGGAGCTGTTTTTT. Its protein is CASSFVQGAFTGELFF.

The J gene is TRBJ2-1, the V gene TRBV19; a weak D match, TRBD2 (5 bases). Trimming took off 0 bases at V and 0 bases at J, with 15 bases between the two ends. This CDR3 has 18 amino acids. Germline lookup yields CDR1 LNHDA and CDR2 SQIVND (reference sequence). DNA of the CDR3: TGTGCCAGTAGTATAGATCGGGGTAGCGCGAGCTCCTACAATGAGCAGTTCTTC. Its translation: CASSIDRGSASSYNEQFF.

The rearrangement joins TRBV7-2 to TRBJ1-6, with 10 bases matching TRBD1. Germline V gene lookup returns CDR1 SGHTA and CDR2 FQGNSA. The trim removed 4 bases at V and 5 bases at J, leaving 2 bases unmatched. The CDR3 loop spans 15 amino acids. The CDR3 loop reads CASSSGTGDNSPLHF. The CDR3 DNA sequence: TGTGCCAGCAGCTCCGGGACAGGGGATAATTCACCCCTCCACTTT.

This clone qualifies as medium-sized. This chain joins TRBV11-2 and TRBJ1-1; 7 nucleotides align to TRBD1. This CDR3 is built from 16 residues. Germline V lookup: CDR1 SGHAT, CDR2 FQNNGV. J gave up 4 bases and V 5 bases, and 13 bases lay outside the gene matches. The CDR3 DNA reads TGTGCCAGCAGCCCCCACCCGACAGGGAGATTCACTGAAGCTTTCTTT. Translated: CASSPHPTGRFTEAFF.

V usage is TRBV28 and J usage is TRBJ2-6, with TRBD1 matching over 7 bases. The germline V gene encodes CDR1 MDHEN and CDR2 SYDVKM. The ends lost 1 base at V and 0 bases at J; junction bases unmatched: 15. The CDR3 has 21 amino acids. CDR3 nucleotide sequence: TGTGCCAGCAGTTTATATCTGTGGGCAGGGGGTCAGAACTCTGGGGCCAACGTCCTGACTTTC. Its translation is CASSLYLWAGGQNSGANVLTF.

The chain combines TRBV4-1 with TRBJ2-1; the D gene is possibly TRBD1 (5 bases). The V gene's germline CDR1 is MGHRA and CDR2 YSYEKL. The CDR3 runs to 16 residues. V was clipped by 6 bases and J by 0 bases, with 15 bases between them. CDR3 sequence (DNA): TGCGCCAGCAGGGCCTCGACAGCGAGCTCCTACAATGAGCAGTTCTTC. As protein: CASRASTASSYNEQFF.

V usage is TRBV5-6 and J usage is TRBJ1-1; no clear D. Germline-derived CDR1 and CDR2 are SGHDT and YYEEEE. Deletions cut 0 bases from V and 4 bases from J, with 13 bases between. This CDR3 has 15 amino acids. The CDR3 DNA follows: TGTGCCAGCAGCTTGGATCGGGGTTTTGGCACTGAAGCTTTCTTT. Translated, it gives CASSLDRGFGTEAFF.

This clone was detected only a few times. The V and J genes are TRBV9 and TRBJ2-7, with 8 bases fitting TRBD2. Germline V gene data show CDR1 as SGDLS and CDR2 as YYNGEE. CDR3 length: 15 amino acids. Trimming cost V 0 bases and J 7 bases; bases outside gene matches: 9. CDR3 DNA sequence: TGTGCCAGCAGCGTAGCCAGCGGGAGCCCTATTGAGCAGTACTTC. Its protein is CASSVASGSPIEQYF.

The chain recombines TRBV7-8 with TRBJ2-5; D not certain. The V and J ends lost 6 bases and 5 bases respectively, with 10 bases between them. Germline assignment: CDR1 SGHVS and CDR2 FQNEAQ. The CDR3 runs to 12 residues. The CDR3 nucleotides are TGTGCCAGCAGTCGAACTTTGGAGACCCAGTACTTC. It codes for CASSRTLETQYF.

V and J are TRBV19 and TRBJ1-1; D remains ambiguous. V lost 0 bases to trimming and J lost 6 bases, with 8 bases between them. The CDR3 loop spans 13 amino acids. Germline V gene sequence: CDR1 LNHDA, CDR2 SQIVND (reference sequence). CDR3 nucleotides: TGTGCCAGTAGTATAGACAGAGGCGCTGAAGCTTTCTTT. Its protein is CASSIDRGAEAFF.

The chain joins TRBV11-2 to TRBJ1-1; maybe TRBD1 (5 bases). Germline CDR1 SGHAT, CDR2 FQNNGV. The CDR3 length is 14 residues. V dropped 3 bases and J dropped 0 bases, with 8 bases sitting between them. The CDR3 spells CASSLGLLNTEAFF. The DNA of the CDR3 is TGTGCCAGCAGCTTGGGGCTTTTGAACACTGAAGCTTTCTTT.

To note about this clone: Germline and junction disagree at one end, which may indicate a read error. The chain has TRBV11-3 and TRBJ2-1, with D perhaps matching TRBD2 (5 bases). Looked up from germline, CDR1 is SGHNT and CDR2 is YENEEA. The CDR3 loop spans 15 amino acids. In nucleotides, the CDR3 is TGTGCCAGCAGCGTAGATGCGGGCTCCTACAATGAGCAGTTCTTC. Its protein product is CASSVDAGSYNEQFF.

This sequence joins TRBV28 and TRBJ1-2; the match to TRBD1 covers 7 bases. J gave up 7 bases and V 5 bases, and 1 base lay outside the gene matches. Germline assignment: CDR1 MDHEN and CDR2 SYDVKM. The CDR3 extends over 11 amino acids. The CDR3 protein is CASSDRVGYTF. The CDR3 DNA reads as TGTGCCAGCAGTGACAGGGTTGGCTACACCTTC.